This TCR beta chain was retrieved from a study of blood T cell repertoires in COVID-19. Overall study context: The United States, Italy and Spain provided the acute and convalescent COVID-19 samples. The cDNA or gDNA used as material had been derived from T cells, B-cell-depleted T cells, or PBMCs.

Authors' data handling: Amplification with reference gene primers provided the estimates of nucleated cell counts. Profiled with immunoSEQ multiplex PCR; TCRdb holds only in-frame clones, not every one. V and J calls and clone size are those listed in that table; D and trimming were worked out from the DNA. The sample carries about 250,000 clones, 80% to 85% recorded once. The CDR3 extends over 14 amino acids. Germline lookup yields CDR1 LNHNV and CDR2 YYDKDF (reference sequence). The V end was cut by 3 bases, the J end by 1 base, with 9 bases between. The receptor was derived from a man aged 45-60 years with active or convalescent COVID-19. The chain uses TRBV15 and TRBJ1-1; D remains unclear. The sample consisted of peripheral blood. The CDR3 is CATSSRPGNTEAFF. CDR3 DNA sequence: TGTGCCACCAGCAGTCGTCCAGGGAACACTGAAGCTTTCTTT.